This TCR beta chain was recovered during a study of blood T cell repertoires in COVID-19. Sequencing used immunoSEQ multiplex PCR; TCRdb keeps in-frame clones, though not all of them. The sample holds over 95,000 clones, more than 65% seen once. Germline values: CDR1 MNHEY, CDR2 SVGAGI. Trimming cost V 6 bases and J 9 bases, with 15 bases left between them. The CDR3 contains 14 residues. Sequenced sample: peripheral blood. This receptor was obtained from a man in his forties or fifties with acute or convalescent COVID-19. This chain uses TRBV6-5 with TRBJ1-6, with D perhaps matching TRBD1 (5 bases). CDR3: CASRVTGFGSPLHF. The CDR3 DNA follows: TGTGCCAGCAGGGTTACAGGTTTCGGTTCACCCCTCCACTTT.